The clone carrying this T cell receptor (beta chain) was found once. The target antigen is unknown. This table comes from immunoSEQ multiplex PCR, and its TCRdb copy is limited to in-frame clones, with some not included. The top ten clones hold 2.5% to 3% of a sample with 20,000 to 30,000 clones, 80% to 95% of them seen once. These data are taken from a study of T cells in localized non-small cell lung cancer. Study findings and constraints: Heterogeneity remains possible, as sequencing covered one tumor region only. When the top 100 tumor clones were examined, a median approximately 62 of them also appeared in the adjacent lung, which was paired and uninvolved. It was uninvolved adjacent lung that showed the highest T cell clonality, exceeding tumor. Prolonged overall survival went with higher T cell density in the blood.

The germline V gene encodes CDR1 SGHAT and CDR2 FQNNGV. The V and J ends lost 5 bases and 7 bases, in that order; junction bases with no gene match: 17. This CDR3 comprises 17 residues. The TCR originated in a woman aged 40-69 years with stage I lung adenocarcinoma. The rearrangement uses TRBV11-2 and TRBJ2-7; 10 nucleotides line up with TRBD2. The specimen was peripheral blood, collected before any cancer treatment. The CDR3 protein is CASSAPGLAERLCEQYF. The DNA for the CDR3 is TGTGCCAGCAGCGCCCCCGGACTAGCGGAGCGCCTTTGTGAGCAGTACTTC.